The rows below give T cell receptor beta chains drawn from one sample of a study of blood T cell repertoires in COVID-19. Using immunoSEQ multiplex PCR, the repertoire was profiled, and TCRdb retains in-frame clones only, with some absent. The sample holds about 180,000 clones; approximately 80% are singletons and the top ten take approximately 1.5%. Sequencing input: peripheral blood. The receptors here all came from a human donor in a cohort sampled during active COVID-19. CDR3s include the opening cysteine and the closing phenylalanine or tryptophan. Each record gives: J gene, V gene, clone size, D gene, CDR3 protein, CDR3 DNA. A D gene is named only where the DNA matches it firmly. The size of a clone is reported for some rows only, either as once, few or many, or as a class for expanded clones.

J: TRBJ1-1; V: TRBV4-3; size: .; D: .; CDR3: CASSQDPMNTEAFF; DNA: TGCGCCAGCAGCCAAGATCCCATGAACACTGAAGCTTTCTTT
J: TRBJ2-7; V: TRBV7-2; size: .; D: TRBD1; CDR3: CASSRSGQGAGEQYF; DNA: TGTGCCAGCAGCCGCAGCGGGCAGGGGGCCGGCGAGCAGTACTTC
J: TRBJ2-2; V: TRBV18; size: few; D: TRBD1; CDR3: CASSPPGRGRSGELFF; DNA: TGTGCCAGCTCACCACCGGGCAGGGGGCGTTCCGGGGAGCTGTTTTTT
J: TRBJ1-5; V: TRBV7-3; size: .; D: TRBD1; CDR3: CASSTGTGNQPQHF; DNA: TGTGCCAGCAGTACCGGGACAGGCAATCAGCCCCAGCATTTT
J: TRBJ2-3; V: TRBV7-2; size: .; D: .; CDR3: CASSSSGTSTDTQYF; DNA: TGTGCCAGCAGCTCATCCGGGACAAGCACAGATACGCAGTATTTT
J: TRBJ2-2; V: TRBV19; size: .; D: .; CDR3: CASSEIAIGPGELFF; DNA: TGTGCCAGTAGTGAAATAGCGATAGGGCCCGGGGAGCTGTTTTTT
J: TRBJ2-1; V: TRBV6-4; size: .; D: TRBD2; CDR3: CASSDSGGSSRNEQFF; DNA: TGTGCCAGCAGTGACTCCGGGGGGTCTTCCCGCAATGAGCAGTTCTTC
J: TRBJ1-5; V: TRBV5-6; size: .; D: TRBD1; CDR3: CASSLGGNRGFNQPQHF; DNA: TGTGCCAGCAGCTTGGGGGGAAACAGGGGGTTCAATCAGCCCCAGCATTTT
J: TRBJ1-2; V: TRBV7-3; size: once; D: TRBD1; CDR3: CASSSGTGGRYGYTF; DNA: TGTGCCAGCAGCTCCGGGACAGGGGGCCGTTATGGCTACACCTTC
J: TRBJ2-2; V: TRBV4-3; size: .; D: .; CDR3: CASSQVGARTGELFF; DNA: TGCGCCAGCAGCCAAGTGGGGGCGCGTACCGGGGAGCTGTTTTTT
J: TRBJ2-7; V: TRBV18; size: .; D: .; CDR3: CASSPRDSSFEQYF; DNA: TGTGCCAGCTCACCACGGGACTCCTCCTTCGAGCAGTACTTC
J: TRBJ2-7; V: TRBV9; size: .; D: TRBD1; CDR3: CASSPNRDRGGEQYF; DNA: TGTGCCAGCAGCCCTAACCGGGACAGGGGTGGAGAGCAGTACTTC
J: TRBJ1-2; V: TRBV10-3; size: .; D: .; CDR3: CAISEGARGYTF; DNA: TGTGCCATCAGTGAAGGGGCGAGAGGCTACACCTTC
J: TRBJ2-7; V: TRBV10-3; size: .; D: .; CDR3: CAISDPGHYSYEQYF; DNA: TGTGCCATCAGTGATCCAGGACACTACTCCTACGAGCAGTACTTC
J: TRBJ2-7; V: TRBV6-5; size: .; D: .; CDR3: CASSYQGFVYEQYF; DNA: TGTGCCAGCAGTTACCAGGGTTTCGTCTACGAGCAGTACTTC
J: TRBJ2-4; V: TRBV5-8; size: .; D: TRBD1; CDR3: CASSLGGGDSIQYF; DNA: TGTGCCAGCAGCTTGGGAGGGGGCGATAGCATTCAGTACTTC
J: TRBJ2-7; V: TRBV7-2; size: few; D: TRBD1; CDR3: CASSLTGFGSYEQYF; DNA: TGTGCCAGCAGCCTGACAGGGTTCGGATCCTACGAGCAGTACTTC
J: TRBJ2-1; V: TRBV11-3; size: .; D: .; CDR3: CASSSPGNEQFF; DNA: TGTGCCAGCAGCTCCCCGGGGAATGAGCAGTTCTTC
J: TRBJ2-5; V: TRBV18; size: .; D: TRBD2; CDR3: CASSPRGGGETQYF; DNA: TGTGCCAGCTCACCACGGGGCGGGGGAGAGACCCAGTACTTC
J: TRBJ1-1; V: TRBV7-2; size: .; D: TRBD1; CDR3: CASSARQGWNTEAFF; DNA: TGTGCCAGCAGCGCGCGACAGGGCTGGAACACTGAAGCTTTCTTT
J: TRBJ1-6; V: TRBV5-8; size: once; D: .; CDR3: CASSLEPRGAYNSPLHF; DNA: TGTGCCAGCAGCTTGGAACCCCGGGGGGCCTATAATTCACCCCTCCACTTT
J: TRBJ2-1; V: TRBV18; size: .; D: .; CDR3: CASSSWGDEQFF; DNA: TGTGCCAGCTCATCGTGGGGGGATGAGCAGTTCTTC
J: TRBJ1-1; V: TRBV19; size: few; D: .; CDR3: CASSLEGTEAFF; DNA: TGTGCCAGTAGTTTGGAGGGCACTGAAGCTTTCTTT
J: TRBJ2-2; V: TRBV12-3/TRBV12-4; size: .; D: .; CDR3: CASRGRDTGELFF; DNA: TGTGCCAGCAGAGGGCGGGACACCGGGGAGCTGTTTTTT
J: TRBJ1-4; V: TRBV27; size: .; D: TRBD1; CDR3: CASSLGLDRGEKLFF; DNA: TGTGCCAGCAGTTTAGGGCTAGACAGGGGGGAAAAACTGTTTTTT
J: TRBJ2-1; V: TRBV6-1; size: .; D: .; CDR3: CASSELRGEQFF; DNA: TGTGCCAGCAGTGAATTAAGGGGAGAGCAGTTCTTC
J: TRBJ2-7; V: TRBV6-5; size: .; D: TRBD2; CDR3: CASSWGLAGSYEQYF; DNA: TGTGCCAGCAGTTGGGGACTAGCGGGATCCTACGAGCAGTACTTC
J: TRBJ2-5; V: TRBV24-1; size: .; D: TRBD1; CDR3: CATSDSRQGAQETQYF; DNA: TGTGCCACCAGTGACTCACGACAGGGGGCCCAAGAGACCCAGTACTTC
J: TRBJ2-1; V: TRBV28; size: .; D: .; CDR3: CASSSSQARPTNEQFF; DNA: TGTGCCAGCAGTTCGTCACAGGCACGACCTACAAATGAGCAGTTCTTC
J: TRBJ2-1; V: TRBV25-1; size: .; D: .; CDR3: CASSPKPARPEDEQFF; DNA: TGTGCCAGCAGTCCCAAACCGGCAAGACCCGAGGATGAGCAGTTCTTC
J: TRBJ2-7; V: TRBV18; size: few; D: TRBD2; CDR3: CASSPGLAYEQYF; DNA: TGTGCCAGCTCACCCGGACTAGCTTACGAGCAGTACTTC
J: TRBJ2-7; V: TRBV9; size: .; D: .; CDR3: CASSAEYTDAAYEQYF; DNA: TGTGCCAGCAGCGCGGAGTACACCGACGCCGCCTACGAGCAGTACTTC
J: TRBJ1-2; V: TRBV6-4; size: .; D: .; CDR3: CASRDDSYYGYTF; DNA: TGTGCCAGCAGAGACGACAGCTACTATGGCTACACCTTC
J: TRBJ2-5; V: TRBV2; size: .; D: .; CDR3: CASSRPRAQYF; DNA: TGTGCCAGCAGTAGGCCCAGGGCCCAGTACTTC
J: TRBJ2-5; V: TRBV19; size: once; D: .; CDR3: CASSFLQETQYF; DNA: TGTGCCAGTAGTTTCCTACAAGAGACCCAGTACTTC
J: TRBJ2-7; V: TRBV7-2; size: .; D: TRBD2; CDR3: CASSLGTSGGTSEQYF; DNA: TGTGCCAGCAGCTTAGGGACTAGCGGGGGGACTAGCGAGCAGTACTTC
J: TRBJ1-5; V: TRBV27; size: .; D: .; CDR3: CASSPRVLLGAQHF; DNA: TGTGCCAGCAGTCCTAGAGTCCTTCTGGGAGCCCAGCATTTT
J: TRBJ1-2; V: TRBV3-1/TRBV3-2; size: .; D: .; CDR3: CASSPGDFYTF; DNA: TGTGCCAGCAGCCCCGGGGATTTCTACACCTTC
J: TRBJ2-3; V: TRBV7-3; size: .; D: TRBD2; CDR3: CASSFLAAGGTDTQYF; DNA: TGTGCCAGCAGCTTTTTAGCAGCGGGGGGCACAGATACGCAGTATTTT
J: TRBJ2-1; V: TRBV7-3; size: .; D: .; CDR3: CASSLTSRGPYNEQFF; DNA: TGTGCCAGCAGCTTAACGTCGCGCGGGCCTTACAATGAGCAGTTCTTC
J: TRBJ2-3; V: TRBV9; size: .; D: TRBD1; CDR3: CASSVGTGNTDTQYF; DNA: TGTGCCAGCAGCGTAGGGACAGGGAACACAGATACGCAGTATTTT
J: TRBJ2-6; V: TRBV5-1; size: .; D: .; CDR3: CASSLVGGAGANVLTF; DNA: TGCGCCAGCAGCTTGGTTGGAGGGGCTGGGGCCAACGTCCTGACTTTC
J: TRBJ2-7; V: TRBV28; size: .; D: TRBD2; CDR3: CASSLSSGSFEQYF; DNA: TGTGCCAGCAGTTTGAGTAGCGGGAGTTTCGAGCAGTACTTC
J: TRBJ1-1; V: TRBV9; size: few; D: .; CDR3: CASSVAEGPRTRTEAFF; DNA: TGTGCCAGCAGCGTAGCGGAGGGACCAAGGACGCGGACTGAAGCTTTCTTT
J: TRBJ2-7; V: TRBV6-5; size: .; D: .; CDR3: CASSPRQSSYEQYF; DNA: TGTGCCAGCAGTCCGCGACAGAGCTCCTACGAGCAGTACTTC
J: TRBJ1-6; V: TRBV2; size: .; D: .; CDR3: CASQLYNSPLHF; DNA: TGTGCCAGTCAACTCTATAATTCACCCCTCCACTTT
J: TRBJ2-6; V: TRBV11-3; size: .; D: .; CDR3: CASSTRQGSGANVLTF; DNA: TGTGCCAGCAGCACCCGCCAGGGATCTGGGGCCAACGTCCTGACTTTC
J: TRBJ1-1; V: TRBV19; size: .; D: .; CDR3: CASRGGGTEAFF; DNA: TGTGCCAGTAGGGGAGGGGGCACTGAAGCTTTCTTT
J: TRBJ1-1; V: TRBV5-1; size: few; D: .; CDR3: CASSLLGYGGEAFF; DNA: TGCGCCAGCAGCTTGTTGGGGTACGGGGGTGAAGCTTTCTTT
J: TRBJ2-7; V: TRBV6-2/TRBV6-3; size: .; D: TRBD1; CDR3: CASSGSQGALSYEQYF; DNA: TGTGCCAGCAGTGGATCACAGGGGGCCCTCTCCTACGAGCAGTACTTC
J: TRBJ2-6; V: TRBV5-4; size: .; D: TRBD2; CDR3: CASSFGGGLGANVLTF; DNA: TGTGCCAGCAGCTTCGGGGGAGGGTTGGGGGCCAACGTCCTGACTTTC
J: TRBJ2-7; V: TRBV13; size: .; D: .; CDR3: CASSFRLDAYEQYF; DNA: TGTGCCAGCAGCTTTCGACTAGACGCCTACGAGCAGTACTTC
J: TRBJ2-3; V: TRBV21-1; size: .; D: .; CDR3: CASSQSSGSRLDTQYF; DNA: TGTGCCAGCAGCCAATCTTCAGGGTCCAGGTTAGATACGCAGTATTTT
J: TRBJ2-1; V: TRBV28; size: .; D: TRBD1; CDR3: CASSSLTGESYNEQFF; DNA: TGTGCCAGCAGTTCCCTGACAGGGGAGTCCTACAATGAGCAGTTCTTC
J: TRBJ2-7; V: TRBV12-5; size: .; D: TRBD1; CDR3: CASAAGQGSEEQYF; DNA: TGTGCTAGTGCCGCCGGACAGGGAAGTGAAGAGCAGTACTTC
J: TRBJ2-5; V: TRBV5-4; size: few; D: .; CDR3: CASSRDFRGTQYF; DNA: TGTGCCAGCAGCCGGGACTTTAGGGGGACCCAGTACTTC
J: TRBJ1-6; V: TRBV12-3/TRBV12-4; size: few; D: TRBD1; CDR3: CASSPGGSPLHF; DNA: TGTGCCAGCAGTCCAGGGGGTTCACCCCTCCACTTT
J: TRBJ2-1; V: TRBV6-1; size: .; D: .; CDR3: CASSEFGRANEQFF; DNA: TGTGCCAGCAGTGAATTTGGCAGGGCCAATGAGCAGTTCTTC
J: TRBJ2-4; V: TRBV7-2; size: .; D: TRBD2; CDR3: CASSDSGGLDIQYF; DNA: TGTGCCAGCAGCGACAGCGGGGGATTGGACATTCAGTACTTC
J: TRBJ1-2; V: TRBV9; size: .; D: TRBD1; CDR3: CASSSGQNYGYTF; DNA: TGTGCCAGCAGCTCGGGACAGAACTATGGCTACACCTTC